The next 8 T cell receptor beta chains were all read from a single sample in a study of cytomegalovirus exposure and HLA in healthy donors. With 60 Vbeta and 13 Jbeta primers, the PCR was carried out. Method: immunoSEQ multiplex PCR; TCRdb's copy keeps in-frame clones and lacks some. Here the sample spans approximately 37,000 clones, 75% to 85% being singletons. The sequenced sample was PBMCs. Source of these receptors: a male donor in good health and CMV-seronegative.

The gene calls are TRBV6-5 and TRBJ2-2, with 10 bases that match TRBD1. J lost 5 bases, V lost 7 bases, and 7 bases had no gene match. CDR3 size: 15 residues. Germline assignment: CDR1 MNHEY and CDR2 SVGAGI. The CDR3 coding sequence is TGTGCCAGCACCTGGACAGGGGGAATGACCGGGGAGCTGTTTTTT. This codes for CASTWTGGMTGELFF.

The chain is built from TRBV10-1 and TRBJ2-4; the D gene is possibly TRBD1 (5 bases). The germline V and J ends were trimmed by 3 bases and 7 bases, with 13 bases remaining between them. Per the germline V gene, CDR1 is WNHNN and CDR2 is SYGVQD (reference sequence). The CDR3 covers 14 residues. The CDR3 is CASSDGASRNIQYF. The CDR3 DNA sequence: TGCGCCAGCAGTGATGGGGCATCTCGGAACATTCAGTACTTC.

V is TRBV5-4 and J is TRBJ2-1, with 10 nucleotides matching TRBD1. The trim removed 3 bases at V and 7 bases at J, leaving 7 bases unmatched. CDR1 and CDR2 from the germline V gene are SGHNT and YYREEE (reference sequence). This CDR3 is 15 amino acids long. CDR3 in DNA: TGTGCCAGCAGCTCGGGACAGGGGCTGTGGAATGAGCAGTTCTTC. Its protein is CASSSGQGLWNEQFF.

The chain links TRBV9 to TRBJ1-2; D gene unclear. From germline, CDR1 is SGDLS and CDR2 YYNGEE. The CDR3 loop spans 12 amino acids. Trimming pared 0 bases from V and 3 bases from J, leaving 3 bases between. The CDR3 region has the DNA TGTGCCAGCAGCGTAGCGGACTATGGCTACACCTTC. Translation gives CASSVADYGYTF. Drawing the rest from reference TRBV9 and TRBJ1-2, the complete variable domain is DSGVTQTPKHLITATGQRVTLRCSPRSGDLSVYWYQQSLDQGLQFLIQYYNGEERAKGNILERFSAQQFPDLHSELNLSSLELGDSALYFCASSVADYGYTFGSGTRLTVV.

The CDR3 DNA sequence: TGTGCCACCAGCAGAACTCGACAGGGTGACACTGAAGCTTTCTTT. Its protein product is CATSRTRQGDTEAFF. The rearrangement uses TRBV15 and TRBJ1-1; 7 nucleotides align to TRBD1. CDR1 is LNHNV, CDR2 YYDKDF, per germline (reference sequence). This CDR3 has 15 amino acids. Trimming removed 2 bases from V and 3 bases from J; junction bases left unmatched: 6.

The chain employs TRBV7-9 and TRBJ1-5; 8 bases fit TRBD1. The CDR3 runs to 16 residues. J was trimmed by 4 bases and V by 2 bases; bases with no gene match: 7. The germline CDR1 and CDR2 sequences are SEHNR and FQNEAQ (reference sequence). The CDR3 sequence: CASSLSSRGLNQPQHF. The CDR3 region has the DNA TGTGCCAGCAGCTTAAGTAGCAGGGGGCTGAATCAGCCCCAGCATTTT. The full variable domain, completed using reference TRBV7-9 and TRBJ1-5, is DTGVSQNPRHKITKRGQNVTFRCDPISEHNRLYWYRQTLGQGPEFLTYFQNEAQLEKSRLLSDRFSAERPKGSFSTLEIQRTEQGDSAMYLCASSLSSRGLNQPQHFGDGTRLSIL.

This clone came up a few times. The chain is built from TRBV7-3 and TRBJ1-1, with 7 bases identical to TRBD1. CDR1 SGHTA and CDR2 FQGTGA come from the germline V gene. CDR3 length equals 14 residues. Trimming cost V 5 bases and J 3 bases; bases outside gene matches: 6. In nucleotides, the CDR3 is TGTGCCAGCAGCATCGACAGGGTTGACACTGAAGCTTTCTTT. Amino acid sequence: CASSIDRVDTEAFF.

CDR3 amino acids: CASSPTRGYYGYTF. In DNA, the CDR3 is TGTGCCAGCAGTCCCACAAGGGGCTACTATGGCTACACCTTC. This chain connects TRBV6-6 to TRBJ1-2, with D perhaps matching TRBD1 (5 bases). The CDR3 extends over 14 amino acids. Germline V gives CDR1 MNHNY, CDR2 SVGAGI (reference sequence). Trimming removed 5 bases from V and 3 bases from J, with 13 bases in between.